This T cell receptor beta chain was identified in a study of cytomegalovirus exposure and HLA in healthy donors. Study-wide background: An earlier analysis found fewer than 140 million unique TCR beta sequences from 150 million to 200 million T cells.

CDR3 length: 15 residues. Trimming cost V 4 bases and J 1 base; bases outside gene matches: 5. CDR1 is SGHNT, CDR2 YYREEE, per germline (reference sequence). Findings and caveats of the study: Researchers reported that a few CMV-associated chains were confirmed in vitro as CMV antigen-specific.

As for this clone: The antigen remains undetermined.

The PCR had 60 Vbeta and 13 Jbeta primers. Clones were read by immunoSEQ multiplex PCR, and TCRdb kept only the in-frame ones, dropping some. This sample yields fewer than 40,000 clones, of which about 65% are seen a single time; over 20% belongs to the top ten. This chain uses TRBV5-4 with TRBJ2-5; 9 positions agree with TRBD2. Sequences were obtained from PBMCs. The clonotype originates from a man aged 50-59 years in good health and CMV-seropositive. CDR3 in DNA: TGTGCCAGCAGCCCGACTAGCGGTCGCCAAGAGACCCAGTACTTC. This sequence encodes CASSPTSGRQETQYF.